This T cell receptor beta chain stems from a study of long-term antiretroviral therapy in people with HIV. On the study more broadly: By about a decade, the earliest samples predate the 2015 immediate-ART recommendation.

Runs used v3.0 of the immunoSEQ assay and were done at survey level. The protocol was immunoSEQ multiplex PCR, while the TCRdb copy is restricted to in-frame clones and leaves out a portion. The table shows about 28,000 clones, with roughly nine tenths occurring only once. Sequencing was performed on unsorted PBMCs, taken 3.1 years after starting antiretroviral therapy. This sequence was found in a man aged 18 to 29 with HIV.

CDR3 in amino acids: CASSFGGPNYGYTF. For the CDR3, the DNA is TGTGCCAGCAGTTTCGGGGGGCCGAACTATGGCTACACCTTC. The chain is built from TRBV28 and TRBJ1-2; possible D gene TRBD1, 6 bases. Germline CDR1 reads MDHEN; CDR2 reads SYDVKM. V was trimmed by 3 bases and J by 2 bases, leaving 10 bases between them. The length of the CDR3 is 14 residues.